This T cell receptor beta chain was obtained from a study of blood T cell repertoires in COVID-19. Sequencing used immunoSEQ multiplex PCR; TCRdb keeps in-frame clones, though not all of them. The sample holds roughly 410,000 clones, around 92% seen once. V lost 3 bases and J lost 8; bases outside the gene matches: 12. The CDR3 length is 16 residues. Germline V gives CDR1 LNHDA, CDR2 SQIVND (reference sequence). This receptor was identified in a man aged 35 to 55 with acute or convalescent COVID-19. The chain has TRBV19 and TRBJ2-1; TRBD2 agrees at 8 bases. Sequences were obtained from peripheral blood. The CDR3 coding sequence is TGTGCCAGTAGTATGTGGGAGGGCGGGAGGAGGTATGAGCAGTTCTTC. This encodes CASSMWEGGRRYEQFF.